A single sample gave rise to the 6 T cell receptor beta chains below, sequenced in a study of T cells in Graves' hyperthyroidism and ophthalmopathy (dated by TCRdb to between 2017 and 2020). Receptor libraries were prepared by multiplex PCR. TCRdb shows the sequencer as Illumina HiSeq 2000. TCR beta CDR3 regions were amplified from RNA transcripts. For the first round of RT-PCR on the TCR CDR3, the HTBI primer set was used together with the Qiagen OneStep RT-PCR kit. TCRdb applied fastp at Q25 and MiXCR to the public reads, then kept only in-frame beta chains. CDR3 protein sequences are deduplicated, and each keeps its most common genes and DNA. The sample table holds 750,000 to 950,000 distinct CDR3 sequences, of which roughly 40% were seen once. Of the sample, 7.5% to 9.5% is held by the ten largest clones. The sequencing sample was made of blood. All receptors come from a man aged 18 to 29 with Graves' hyperthyroidism.

The chain has TRBV9 and TRBJ1-2; D gene uncertain. The CDR3 is made up of 12 amino acids. V lost 3 bases, J lost 1 base, and 4 bases lay in between. CDR1 SGDLS and CDR2 YYNGEE come from the germline V gene. The CDR3 region has the DNA TGTGCCAGCAGCGCACTTAACTATGGCTACACCTTC. This codes for CASSALNYGYTF. Looking up the rest from reference TRBV9 and TRBJ1-2 gives the full variable domain: DSGVTQTPKHLITATGQRVTLRCSPRSGDLSVYWYQQSLDQGLQFLIQYYNGEERAKGNILERFSAQQFPDLHSELNLSSLELGDSALYFCASSALNYGYTFGSGTRLTVV.

This clonotype showed up just a few times. Written as DNA, the CDR3 is TGTGCCAGCAGGGCTAGGACCGGGACAGGGTACACTGAAGCTTTCTTT. It translates to CASRARTGTGYTEAFF. The rearrangement uses TRBV2 and TRBJ1-1; 9 bases match TRBD1. The V gene's germline CDR1 is SNHLY and CDR2 FYNNEI. Trimming took 6 bases from V and 3 from J; bases not matched to a gene: 11. The CDR3 loop spans 16 amino acids. Full variable domain (outside the CDR3, taken from reference TRBV2 and TRBJ1-1): EPEVTQTPSHQVTQMGQEVILRCVPISNHLYFYWYRQILGQKVEFLVSFYNNEISEKSEIFDDQFSVERPDGSNFTLKIRSTKLEDSAMYFCASRARTGTGYTEAFFGQGTRLTVV.

J is TRBJ2-7 and V is TRBV6-1; 7 positions agree with TRBD1. With V trimmed by 6 bases and J by 0 bases, 5 bases remained unmatched. CDR1 and CDR2 from the germline V gene are MNHNS and SASEGT. The CDR3 consists of 14 residues. CDR3 residues: CASRQGSSSYEQYF. The CDR3 DNA reads TGTGCCAGCAGACAGGGGTCCTCCTCCTACGAGCAGTACTTC.

This clonotype was seen a few times. The gene calls are TRBV7-2 and TRBJ2-7; 10 bases are a match to TRBD2. Looked up from germline, CDR1 is SGHTA and CDR2 is FQGNSA. The trim removed 1 base at V and 7 bases at J, leaving 10 bases unmatched. The CDR3 is 16 amino acids. Written as DNA, the CDR3 is TGTGCCAGCAGCTTAGGACTAGCGGGCCCCCAGGGGGAGCAGTACTTC. Translating it yields CASSLGLAGPQGEQYF.

The genes are TRBV7-6 and TRBJ1-4, with D tentatively TRBD1 (5 bases). This CDR3 region has 16 residues. The germline gives CDR1 SGHVS, CDR2 FNYEAQ. V was trimmed by 5 bases and J by 3 bases, leaving 16 bases between them. CDR3 sequence reads: CASSRRKGPSNEKLFF. DNA for the CDR3: TGTGCCAGCAGCCGTCGGAAGGGGCCGTCTAATGAAAAACTGTTTTTT.

V and J are TRBV19 and TRBJ2-7; a possible D gene is TRBD1 (6 bases). V lost 5 bases and J 0 bases, leaving 14 bases between the germline ends. CDR3 size: 15 residues. Germline V gives CDR1 LNHDA, CDR2 SQIVND (reference sequence). The CDR3 DNA follows: TGTGCCAGTAGTCCCTCCCGGGACAACTCCTACGAGCAGTACTTC. It specifies CASSPSRDNSYEQYF. Full variable domain (missing parts from reference TRBV19 and TRBJ2-7): DGGITQSPKYLFRKEGQNVTLSCEQNLNHDAMYWYRQDPGQGLRLIYYSQIVNDFQKGDIAEGYSVSREKKESFPLTVTSAQKNPTAFYLCASSPSRDNSYEQYFGPGTRLTVT.